The TCR beta chain described here comes from a study of cytomegalovirus exposure and HLA in healthy donors. Researchers ran the PCR with 60 Vbeta and 13 Jbeta primers. Data came from immunoSEQ multiplex PCR; TCRdb stores just in-frame clones and leaves some out. The table lists tens of thousands of clones, approximately 71% of them singletons. There are 15 residues in the CDR3. CDR1 is SEHNR and CDR2 is FQNEAQ in the germline V gene (reference sequence). V dropped 2 bases and J dropped 2 bases, with 11 bases sitting between them. The receptor was derived from a man aged 45 to 65 in good health and CMV-seropositive. The chain combines TRBV7-9 with TRBJ2-3, with a tentative D call TRBD2 (5 bases). Sequencing was performed on PBMCs. CDR3 sequence (DNA): TGTGCCAGCAGCTTATTTTCGGGGAACACAGATACGCAGTATTTT. Translating it yields CASSLFSGNTDTQYF.